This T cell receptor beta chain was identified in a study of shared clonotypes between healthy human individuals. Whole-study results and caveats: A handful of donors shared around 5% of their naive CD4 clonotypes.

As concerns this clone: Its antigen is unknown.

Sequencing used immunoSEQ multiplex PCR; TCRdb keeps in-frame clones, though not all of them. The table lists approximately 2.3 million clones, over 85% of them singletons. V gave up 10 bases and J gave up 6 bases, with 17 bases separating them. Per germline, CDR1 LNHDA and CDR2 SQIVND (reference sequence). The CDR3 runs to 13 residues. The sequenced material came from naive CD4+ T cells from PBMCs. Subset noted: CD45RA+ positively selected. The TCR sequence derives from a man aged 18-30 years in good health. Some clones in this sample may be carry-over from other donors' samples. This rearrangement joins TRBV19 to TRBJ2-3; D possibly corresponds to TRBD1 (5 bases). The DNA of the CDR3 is TGTGCCACAGGAACAGGTCGTGGTGATACGCAGTATTTT. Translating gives CATGTGRGDTQYF.